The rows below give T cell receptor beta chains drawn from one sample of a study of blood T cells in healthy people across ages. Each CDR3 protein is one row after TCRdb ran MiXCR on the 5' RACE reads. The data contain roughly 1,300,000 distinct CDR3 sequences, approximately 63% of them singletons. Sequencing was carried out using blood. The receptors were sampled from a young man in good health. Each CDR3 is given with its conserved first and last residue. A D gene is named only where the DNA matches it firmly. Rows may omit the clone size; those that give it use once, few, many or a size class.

CASSQDQGTSGRWQFF,TGCGCCAGCAGCCAAGATCAAGGGACTAGCGGGAGGTGGCAGTTCTTC,TRBV4-1,once,TRBD2,TRBJ2-1
CSAIRTSEYEQYF,TGCAGTGCTATCCGGACTAGCGAGTACGAGCAGTACTTC,TRBV20-1,NA,TRBD2,TRBJ2-7
CASSQPSAGGTEGTQYF,TGCGCCAGCAGCCAACCCTCGGCGGGGGGGACCGAAGGTACGCAGTATTTT,TRBV4-1,NA,TRBD2,TRBJ2-3
CSAREIAGSTDTQYF,TGCAGTGCTAGAGAGATAGCGGGAAGCACAGATACGCAGTATTTT,TRBV20-1,NA,TRBD2,TRBJ2-3
CASSPKNYGYTF,TGTGCCAGCAGCCCTAAGAACTATGGCTACACCTTC,TRBV12-3/TRBV12-4,few,NA,TRBJ1-2
CASSARDFDNSPLHF,TGTGCCAGCAGCGCGCGGGACTTTGATAATTCACCCCTCCACTTT,TRBV7-2,NA,NA,TRBJ1-6
CASQSGPPYEQYF,TGTGCCAGCCAATCCGGGCCCCCCTACGAGCAGTACTTC,TRBV11-2,NA,NA,TRBJ2-7
CSAATGRSYEQYF,TGCAGTGCGGCCACAGGGCGCTCCTACGAGCAGTACTTC,TRBV20-1,few,NA,TRBJ2-7
CSALKWAGEQYF,TGCAGCGCGCTGAAGTGGGCGGGAGAGCAGTACTTC,TRBV29-1,few,TRBD2,TRBJ2-5
CASSQDNGLQETQYF,TGCGCCAGCAGCCAAGATAACGGACTGCAAGAGACCCAGTACTTC,TRBV4-1,NA,NA,TRBJ2-5
CSVEGAGLDGYEQYF,TGCAGCGTTGAAGGCGCCGGACTGGACGGCTACGAGCAGTACTTC,TRBV29-1,NA,NA,TRBJ2-7
CASKNQSHQAETQYF,TGTGCCTCCAAAAATCAGTCCCACCAAGCGGAGACCCAGTACTTC,TRBV7-6,NA,NA,TRBJ2-5
CASSYSLSSYEQYF,TGTGCCAGCAGTTACTCCCTGAGCTCCTACGAGCAGTACTTC,TRBV6-2/TRBV6-3,few,NA,TRBJ2-7
CASSPGTGIGYGYTF,TGTGCCAGCAGCCCGGGGACAGGAATCGGCTATGGCTACACCTTC,TRBV7-8,NA,TRBD1,TRBJ1-2
CSARWLEEDQETQYF,TGCAGTGCTAGATGGCTGGAAGAGGACCAAGAGACCCAGTACTTC,TRBV20-1,NA,NA,TRBJ2-5